This T cell receptor beta chain was recovered during a study of CD8 T cells in ankylosing spondylitis. As for this clonotype: Antigen specificity is unknown.

Germline V gives CDR1 MRHNA, CDR2 SNTAGT. V lost 4 bases and J 2 bases, leaving 6 bases between the germline ends. The length of the CDR3 is 13 residues. Broader study findings: CD8+ disease-linked clones were present at relatively low frequencies in blood. About 8 highly homologous variants made up a TCR beta motif, and this motif appeared characteristic of ankylosing spondylitis blood. Some of the motif variants had earlier been found in reactive arthritis patients' fluid and blood. Significantly higher representation of disease-linked clones was reported for matched ankylosing spondylitis synovial fluid.

Using quantitative 5'-RACE with molecular barcodes, the authors made TCR beta libraries. TCRdb passed the 5' RACE reads through MiXCR, listing each CDR3 protein once. The sample lists around 770,000 distinct CDR3 sequences; 10% to 15% were seen once. The sample consisted of blood, either unsorted or a sorted T cell fraction (not recorded which). The chain links TRBV6-4 to TRBJ2-1; D unresolved. This TCR was sampled from a male donor with ankylosing spondylitis. The DNA of the CDR3 is TGTGCCAGCAGTGTTTGGCCCTACAATGAGCAGTTCTTC. Protein sequence: CASSVWPYNEQFF.